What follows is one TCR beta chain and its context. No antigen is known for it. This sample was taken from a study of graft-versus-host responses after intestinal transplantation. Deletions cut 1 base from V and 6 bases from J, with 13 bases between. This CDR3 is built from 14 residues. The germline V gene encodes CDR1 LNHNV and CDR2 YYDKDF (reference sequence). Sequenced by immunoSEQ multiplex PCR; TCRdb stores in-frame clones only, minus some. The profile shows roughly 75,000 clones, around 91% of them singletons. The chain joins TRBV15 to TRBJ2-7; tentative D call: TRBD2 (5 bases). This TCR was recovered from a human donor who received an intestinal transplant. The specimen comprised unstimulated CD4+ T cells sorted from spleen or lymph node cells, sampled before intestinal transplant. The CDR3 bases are TGTGCCACCAGCAGAGGAACTAGTTTCGGCGAGCAGTACTTC. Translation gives CATSRGTSFGEQYF.